These 17 T cell receptor beta chains share one sample of origin, sequenced in a study of shared clonotypes between healthy human individuals. Profiled with immunoSEQ multiplex PCR; TCRdb holds only in-frame clones, not every one. This sample has about 480,000 clones; 70% to 80% occur once, and the top ten carry under 15%. The material sequenced was PBMCs. The receptors stem from a woman aged 40 to 49 in good health. Some clones in this sample may be carry-over from other donors' samples.

This chain links TRBV5-5 with TRBJ2-7; the D call may be TRBD1 or TRBD2 (5 bases each). Trimming removed 4 bases from V and 4 bases from J, with 15 bases in between. From germline, CDR1 is SGHKS and CDR2 YYEKEE (reference sequence). CDR3 length equals 14 residues. The CDR3 DNA reads as TGTGCCAGCAGCGGGACCGTGGGCCTTTACGAGCAGTACTTC. Amino acid sequence: CASSGTVGLYEQYF.

This clone was picked up many times. The chain has TRBV7-2 and TRBJ2-7, with TRBD1 as a possible D gene (6 bases). The CDR3 runs 14 residues. The V gene's germline CDR1 is SGHTA and CDR2 FQGNSA. Trimming left V 3 bases short and J 0 bases short, with 9 bases between. The CDR3 DNA follows: TGTGCCAGCAGCTTCGACAGGAACTCCTACGAGCAGTACTTC. This sequence encodes CASSFDRNSYEQYF.

The chain employs TRBV5-8 and TRBJ1-4; 8 nucleotides line up with TRBD1. The germline gives CDR1 SGHTS, CDR2 YDEGEE. The CDR3 is 14 residues long. Unmatched junction bases numbered 6, after V lost 6 bases and J lost 5 bases. CDR3 region: CASKRTGRNEKLFF. For the CDR3, the DNA is TGTGCCAGCAAAAGGACAGGGCGAAATGAAAAACTGTTTTTT. Based on the CDR3 plus reference TRBV5-8 and TRBJ1-4, the full variable domain is EAGVTQSPTHLIKTRGQQATLRCSPISGHTSVYWYQQALGLGLQFLLWYDEGEERNRGNFPPRFSGRQFPNYSSELNVNALELEDSALYLCASKRTGRNEKLFFGSGTQLSVL.

This clone showed up just once. The CDR3 region is CASSLSGDSYNEQFF. The CDR3, as DNA: TGCGCCAGCAGCTTGTCGGGAGATTCCTACAATGAGCAGTTCTTC. The chain couples TRBV5-1 to TRBJ2-1; TRBD2 is a possible D gene (6 bases). This CDR3 is built from 15 residues. The germline V and J ends were trimmed by 1 base and 1 base, with 9 bases remaining between them. Germline V lookup: CDR1 SGHRS, CDR2 YFSETQ.

The gene calls are TRBV6-1 and TRBJ2-7; either TRBD1 or TRBD2 may supply D (5 bases each). Germline CDR1 MNHNS, CDR2 SASEGT. This CDR3 is built from 16 residues. Deletions cut 0 bases from V and 3 bases from J, with 15 bases between. This CDR3 reads CASSEAHGRAGYEQYF. CDR3 nucleotide sequence: TGTGCCAGCAGTGAAGCGCACGGCAGGGCGGGCTACGAGCAGTACTTC.

This clone appeared once. The chain is built from TRBV27 and TRBJ2-7; 9 bases match TRBD2. Germline CDR1 and CDR2: MNHEY and SMNVEV (reference sequence). The CDR3 is 15 amino acids. The junction had 8 bases not matched to a gene; V was cut back by 4 bases and J by 4 bases. The CDR3 is CASSSVAGVLYEQYF. The DNA of the CDR3 is TGTGCCAGCAGTTCTGTAGCGGGAGTATTGTACGAGCAGTACTTC.

A remark on this clone: A far larger clone lies a single base away; this is likely a read error. The gene calls are TRBV5-1 and TRBJ2-2, with 9 bases identical to TRBD1. Germline CDR1 and CDR2: SGHRS and YFSETQ. The CDR3 is made up of 16 amino acids. J lost 7 bases, V lost 0 bases, and 7 bases had no gene match. CDR3 sequence reads: CASSLARTGGIGELFF. CDR3 bases: TGCGCCAGCAGCTTGGCCCGAACAGGGGGCATCGGGGAGCTGTTTTTT.

The chain joins TRBV10-1 to TRBJ2-5; 10 positions agree with TRBD1. The CDR3 runs 14 residues. V lost 8 bases, J lost 5 bases, and 8 bases stayed unmatched. CDR1 is WNHNN and CDR2 is SYGVQD in the germline V gene (reference sequence). The CDR3: CASGWTGGRETQYF. The CDR3 nucleotides are TGCGCCAGCGGATGGACAGGGGGAAGGGAGACCCAGTACTTC.

This clone was found many times. This rearrangement joins TRBV6-4 to TRBJ1-1, with TRBD1 matching 7 bases. CDR1 MRHNA and CDR2 SNTAGT come from the germline V gene. The V and J ends lost 6 bases and 1 base, in that order; junction bases with no gene match: 5. The CDR3 length is 14 residues. CDR3 sequence (DNA): TGTGCCAGCAGCGCCGGGACAGAGAACACTGAAGCTTTCTTT. It translates to CASSAGTENTEAFF.

This chain links TRBV7-2 with TRBJ2-7; D tentatively reads TRBD1 or TRBD2 (5 bases each). The CDR3 extends over 15 amino acids. Trimming left V 1 base short and J 7 bases short, with 17 bases between. Germline V lookup: CDR1 SGHTA, CDR2 FQGNSA. CDR3 sequence reads: CASSLVGTELGEQYF. DNA for the CDR3: TGTGCCAGCAGCTTAGTGGGGACCGAATTGGGGGAGCAGTACTTC.

This clone was seen only a few times. The V and J genes are TRBV27 and TRBJ1-5; TRBD1 agrees at 9 bases. The CDR3 extends over 15 amino acids. The trim removed 2 bases at V and 3 bases at J, leaving 2 bases unmatched. Germline V CDR1 and CDR2: MNHEY, SMNVEV (reference sequence). DNA of the CDR3: TGTGCCAGCAGTTTAGGGACAGGGAACAATCAGCCCCAGCATTTT. As protein: CASSLGTGNNQPQHF.

The sample holds many counts of this clone. The CDR3 region is CASSQDKRITDTQYF. The CDR3 DNA follows: TGTGCCAGCAGCCAAGATAAGCGAATCACAGATACGCAGTATTTT. The chain joins TRBV4-2 to TRBJ2-3, with D hard to call. This CDR3 region has 15 residues. Trimming cost V 0 bases and J 2 bases, with 9 bases left between them. CDR1 is LGHNA and CDR2 is YNFKEQ in the germline V gene.

This chain links TRBV7-2 with TRBJ1-1, with D tentatively TRBD1 (6 bases). Trimming removed 2 bases from V and 4 bases from J, with 17 bases in between. The germline V gene has CDR1 SGHTA and CDR2 FQGNSA. The CDR3 is made up of 16 amino acids. Here the CDR3 reads CASSLTKGGVGTEAFF. In DNA form, the CDR3 reads TGTGCCAGCAGCTTAACTAAGGGGGGTGTGGGCACTGAAGCTTTCTTT.

To note about this clone: Sequence at one end of the junction differs from germline and may be a read error. The chain carries TRBV10-3 and TRBJ1-1, with D hard to call. From germline, CDR1 is ENHRY and CDR2 SYGVKD. This CDR3 has 13 amino acids. CDR3 in DNA: TGTGCCAGCAGTCGAACAGAGAACACTGAAGCTTTCTTT. Encoded protein: CASSRTENTEAFF.

Points on this clone: The sample has other DNA sequences that encode this CDR3 too. The chain employs TRBV6-1 and TRBJ1-1; D is unresolved. Germline V lookup: CDR1 MNHNS, CDR2 SASEGT. V lost 2 bases and J lost 2, with 6 bases in between. This CDR3 has 13 residues. CDR3 DNA sequence: TGTGCCAGCAGTGAACAGAAAAACACTGAAGCTTTCTTT. Translating it yields CASSEQKNTEAFF.

This chain links TRBV5-6 with TRBJ1-5; tentative D call: TRBD1 (5 bases). Germline V gene sequence: CDR1 SGHDT, CDR2 YYEEEE. V lost 4 bases and J lost 3, with 14 bases in between. The CDR3 extends over 15 amino acids. The chain's CDR3 is CASSLGHANNQPQHF. DNA for the CDR3: TGTGCCAGCAGCCTCGGACATGCTAACAATCAGCCCCAGCATTTT.

The V and J genes are TRBV5-1 and TRBJ2-5; D gene unclear. V was clipped by 4 bases and J by 1 base, with 14 bases between them. The CDR3 totals 15 residues. Germline V gene data show CDR1 as SGHRS and CDR2 as YFSETQ. The chain's CDR3 is CASSTGFTGQETQYF. The CDR3 DNA reads TGCGCCAGCAGCACCGGTTTCACGGGCCAAGAGACCCAGTACTTC. Full variable domain (outside the CDR3, taken from reference TRBV5-1 and TRBJ2-5): KAGVTQTPRYLIKTRGQQVTLSCSPISGHRSVSWYQQTPGQGLQFLFEYFSETQRNKGNFPGRFSGRQFSNSRSEMNVSTLELGDSALYLCASSTGFTGQETQYFGPGTRLLVL.